Listed here are 10 T cell receptor beta chains from one sample, sequenced in a study of blood T cell repertoires in COVID-19. The repertoire was sequenced with immunoSEQ multiplex PCR; TCRdb's copy has only in-frame clones and lacks some. The table lists about 130,000 clones, 84% of them singletons. The specimen sequenced was peripheral blood. The receptors were sampled from a human donor in a cohort sampled during active COVID-19.

V and J are TRBV4-2 and TRBJ2-7; TRBD1 agrees at 9 bases. This CDR3 is 14 amino acids long. V shed 4 bases, J shed 2 bases, and the junction held 3 bases outside the gene matches. Germline values: CDR1 LGHNA, CDR2 YNFKEQ. The CDR3 loop reads CASSRDRVTYEQYF. In nucleotides, the CDR3 is TGTGCCAGCAGCCGGGACAGGGTGACCTACGAGCAGTACTTC.

The rearrangement links TRBV18 to TRBJ1-2; D perhaps matches TRBD1 (6 bases). The CDR3 sequence is 14 residues long. In germline, CDR1 is KGHSH, CDR2 LQKENI. The V and J ends lost 2 bases and 4 bases respectively, with 11 bases between them. The DNA of the CDR3 is TGTGCCAGCTCACCAGAAGGACAGACCTATGGCTACACCTTC. This sequence encodes CASSPEGQTYGYTF.

The chain uses TRBV18 and TRBJ1-1; possibly TRBD1 for D (6 bases). The V gene's germline CDR1 is KGHSH and CDR2 LQKENI. This CDR3 is 15 amino acids long. V was shortened by 6 bases and J by 3 bases, with 17 bases between the two germline ends. Here the CDR3 DNA reads TGTGCCAGCTCGCACCGGACAGAAATGGACACTGAAGCTTTCTTT. Protein product: CASSHRTEMDTEAFF.

This rearrangement joins TRBV3-1 (or the pseudogene TRBV3-2) to TRBJ2-1; TRBD2 matches at 9 bases. The CDR3 runs 17 residues. V shed 1 base and J 4 bases; nucleotides not matched to a gene: 8. Germline V lookup: CDR1 LGHDT, CDR2 YNNKEL (reference sequence). This CDR3 reads CASSQGGAGGGYNEQFF. For the CDR3, the DNA is TGTGCCAGCAGCCAAGGTGGAGCGGGGGGCGGGTACAATGAGCAGTTCTTC.

The chain couples TRBV2 to TRBJ2-5, with D possibly TRBD2 on 6 matching bases. CDR3 length equals 15 residues. In germline, CDR1 is SNHLY, CDR2 FYNNEI. V lost 6 bases and J lost 1, with 15 bases in between. The chain's CDR3 is CASRGSAGPQETQYF. CDR3 nucleotides: TGTGCCAGCAGGGGTAGCGCGGGGCCCCAAGAGACCCAGTACTTC.

The chain combines TRBV19 with TRBJ1-1; D may be TRBD1 (6 bases). The V end was cut by 5 bases, the J end by 0 bases, with 13 bases between. The CDR3 runs 15 residues. Per germline, CDR1 LNHDA and CDR2 SQIVND (reference sequence). The CDR3 DNA reads TGTGCCAGTAGTCCGTGGACAGTTATGAACACTGAAGCTTTCTTT. It yields the protein CASSPWTVMNTEAFF.

The chain links TRBV6-6 to TRBJ2-2; TRBD2 agrees at 15 bases. The CDR3 totals 20 residues. Trimming removed 6 bases from V and 5 bases from J; junction bases left unmatched: 16. The germline gives CDR1 MNHNY, CDR2 SVGAGI (reference sequence). CDR3 in amino acids: CASSQKGTSGGRLSTGELFF. The CDR3 DNA is TGTGCCAGCAGCCAAAAAGGGACTAGCGGGGGGCGCTTGAGTACCGGGGAGCTGTTTTTT.

The rearrangement joins TRBV3-1 (or the pseudogene TRBV3-2) to TRBJ2-7; no clear D. The V end was cut by 0 bases, the J end by 0 bases, with 9 bases between. Germline V lookup: CDR1 LGHDT, CDR2 YNNKEL (reference sequence). The CDR3 contains 15 residues. The CDR3 protein is CASSQDHPSSYEQYF. Written as DNA, the CDR3 is TGTGCCAGCAGCCAAGATCACCCCAGCTCCTACGAGCAGTACTTC.

The V gene is TRBV6-1, the J gene TRBJ1-6; tentatively, D is TRBD1 (6 bases). Between the trimmed V and J ends, which lost 1 base and 6 bases, there was a span of 13 bases. The CDR3 runs to 16 residues. The V gene's germline CDR1 is MNHNS and CDR2 SASEGT. The CDR3: CASSEGLRGGNSPLHF. CDR3 nucleotides: TGTGCCAGCAGTGAAGGGCTCAGGGGTGGTAATTCACCCCTCCACTTT.

V and J are TRBV3-1 (or the pseudogene TRBV3-2) and TRBJ1-2; TRBD1 is a possible D gene (6 bases). Per germline, CDR1 LGHDT and CDR2 YNNKEL (reference sequence). V lost 5 bases and J 6 bases, leaving 22 bases between the germline ends. The CDR3 length is 16 residues. The CDR3 DNA reads TGTGCCAGCAGCGACTCGTATAGGACAGCCAAAGATGGCTACACCTTC. It codes for CASSDSYRTAKDGYTF.